The 15 T cell receptor beta chains listed next were all sequenced from one sample in a study of shared clonotypes between healthy human individuals. Measured with immunoSEQ multiplex PCR; TCRdb has only the in-frame clones, and not every one. The table shows 190,000 or so clones, with 66% occurring only once. Source material: memory CD4+ T cells sorted from blood. As to subset: CD45RA-negative fraction. These receptor sequences come from a man aged 30 to 39 in good health.

This rearrangement joins TRBV28 to TRBJ2-7, with a possible D match to TRBD1 (5 bases). V was cut by 6 bases and J by 3 bases, with 18 bases left in between. CDR1 is MDHEN and CDR2 is SYDVKM in the germline V gene. The CDR3 consists of 15 residues. DNA for the CDR3: TGTGCCAGCAGCCCGTTAGCCTCGACAGACTACGAGCAGTACTTC. Translation gives CASSPLASTDYEQYF.

The genes are TRBV29-1 and TRBJ2-7, with 7 bases fitting TRBD1. Trimming at V came to 0 bases and at J to 3 bases, leaving 11 bases not matched to a gene. From germline, CDR1 is SQVTM and CDR2 ANQGSEA. The CDR3 is made up of 16 amino acids. The CDR3 bases are TGCAGCGTTGAAGAAATTTCGGACAGGTCGAACTACGAGCAGTACTTC. As protein: CSVEEISDRSNYEQYF.

This clone was recorded a few times. The chain uses TRBV18 and TRBJ2-2; no firm D call. Trimming stripped 2 bases from V and 5 bases from J, with 6 bases between. Germline CDR1 and CDR2: KGHSH and LQKENI. CDR3 length: 13 residues. Here the CDR3 reads CASSPIYTGELFF. DNA of the CDR3: TGTGCCAGCTCACCAATTTATACCGGGGAGCTGTTTTTT.

V is TRBV4-3 and J is TRBJ2-2, with D possibly being TRBD2 (5 bases). The CDR3 loop spans 14 amino acids. V lost 6 bases and J lost 2, with 10 bases in between. The V gene's germline CDR1 is LGHNA and CDR2 YSLEER. Here the CDR3 reads CASRKEGNTGELFF. DNA for the CDR3: TGCGCCAGCAGGAAAGAGGGCAACACCGGGGAGCTGTTTTTT.

The sample holds one count of this clone. The V and J genes are TRBV7-2 and TRBJ1-1, with D tentatively TRBD1 (5 bases). V gave up 3 bases and J gave up 1 base, with 6 bases separating them. From germline, CDR1 is SGHTA and CDR2 FQGNSA. The CDR3 consists of 13 residues. The chain's CDR3 is CASSLTENTEAFF. CDR3 DNA sequence: TGTGCCAGCAGCTTGACAGAGAACACTGAAGCTTTCTTT.

This clone has a handful of counts. V and J are TRBV7-6 and TRBJ1-1; D is perhaps TRBD1 (6 bases). The germline CDR1 and CDR2 sequences are SGHVS and FNYEAQ. V lost 7 bases and J 1 base, leaving 13 bases between the germline ends. The CDR3 spans 14 residues. CDR3 residues: CASTPGHGNTEAFF. For the CDR3, the DNA is TGTGCCAGCACCCCGGGACACGGGAACACTGAAGCTTTCTTT. Using reference TRBV7-6 and TRBJ1-1 for the parts outside the CDR3, the full variable domain is GAGVSQSPRYKVTKRGQDVALRCDPISGHVSLYWYRQALGQGPEFLTYFNYEAQQDKSGLPNDRFSAERPEGSISTLTIQRTEQRDSAMYRCASTPGHGNTEAFFGQGTRLTVV.

This CDR3 is CASSLGTVDNEKLFF. CDR3 coding DNA: TGTGCCAGCAGCCTAGGGACAGTCGATAATGAAAAACTGTTTTTT. The chain joins TRBV7-9 to TRBJ1-4; 7 bases fit TRBD1. The CDR3 extends over 15 amino acids. Germline V lookup: CDR1 SEHNR, CDR2 FQNEAQ (reference sequence). V was clipped by 5 bases and J by 4 bases; unmatched bases: 7.

The chain combines TRBV5-1 with TRBJ1-1, with unresolved D. Germline V gives CDR1 SGHRS, CDR2 YFSETQ. The CDR3 is 14 amino acids. Trimming shortened V by 0 bases and J by 10 bases, and 16 bases separated the two germline ends. The CDR3 reads CASSLDHLGSRAFF. The CDR3 DNA sequence: TGCGCCAGCAGCTTGGATCACCTGGGTAGCCGAGCTTTCTTT.

This chain joins TRBV29-1 and TRBJ2-1; 8 bases map to TRBD2. With 3 bases clipped from V and 6 bases from J, the junction kept 7 bases outside the gene matches. The germline V gene encodes CDR1 SQVTM and CDR2 ANQGSEA. The CDR3 sequence is 14 residues long. In DNA form, the CDR3 reads TGCAGCGTTGAGGTAGCGGGGCTTCGCAATGAGCAGTTCTTC. It yields the protein CSVEVAGLRNEQFF.

The CDR3 protein is CTSSPHSRDRGDEQYF. CDR3 DNA: TGCACCAGCAGCCCCCACTCCCGGGATCGGGGGGACGAGCAGTACTTC. The V call is TRBV1, the J call TRBJ2-7; TRBD2, as called in the table, went unchecked against the DNA. TRBV1 is a documented pseudogene. The CDR3 sequence is 16 residues long.

The J gene is TRBJ1-1, the V gene TRBV5-1; D gene ambiguous. This CDR3 has 15 residues. Trimming took off 2 bases at V and 1 base at J, with 12 bases between the two ends. The germline V gene encodes CDR1 SGHRS and CDR2 YFSETQ. CDR3 protein: CASSFTWSSNTEAFF. In DNA, the CDR3 is TGCGCCAGCAGCTTCACTTGGTCTTCGAACACTGAAGCTTTCTTT.

The CDR3 spells CASSRPDNEKLFF. CDR3 DNA sequence: TGTGCCAGTAGCCGCCCGGATAATGAAAAACTGTTTTTT. The chain couples TRBV19 to TRBJ1-4; D is unclear. The V and J ends lost 6 bases and 4 bases respectively, with 9 bases between them. From germline, CDR1 is LNHDA and CDR2 SQIVND (reference sequence). This CDR3 comprises 13 residues.

The CDR3 is CATLTSDGKNTGELFF. The CDR3 region has the DNA TGTGCCACTTTGACGTCGGACGGGAAGAACACCGGGGAGCTGTTTTTT. J is TRBJ2-2 and V is TRBV7-9, with D perhaps TRBD2 (5 bases). With 10 bases removed from V and 1 base from J, the gap between germline ends came to 19 bases. CDR1 is SEHNR, CDR2 FQNEAQ, per germline (reference sequence). The length of the CDR3 is 16 residues.

The rearrangement links TRBV9 to TRBJ2-5; a weak D match, TRBD1 (5 bases). From germline, CDR1 is SGDLS and CDR2 YYNGEE. This CDR3 has 15 residues. Trimming removed 0 bases from V and 4 bases from J, with 13 bases in between. CDR3 in amino acids: CASSVGMGQRETQYF. DNA of the CDR3: TGTGCCAGCAGCGTAGGAATGGGGCAGAGAGAGACCCAGTACTTC.

This clone was observed a single time. The chain uses TRBV2 and TRBJ2-2; maybe TRBD1 (7 bases). The CDR3 loop spans 17 amino acids. V lost 5 bases and J 1 base, leaving 17 bases between the germline ends. Germline V gives CDR1 SNHLY, CDR2 FYNNEI. In nucleotides, the CDR3 is TGTGCCAGCAGTTTCGCAGGGGGGAAATGGAACACCGGGGAGCTGTTTTTT. Its protein product is CASSFAGGKWNTGELFF.